The clone carrying this T cell receptor beta chain was picked up many times. The antigen is not known. This specimen belongs to a study of CD8 T cells in ankylosing spondylitis. TCRdb re-analysed the 5' RACE reads in MiXCR, keeping a single row per CDR3 protein. The sample includes 25,000 to 30,000 distinct CDR3 sequences, approximately 8% of them seen just once. The study's findings and limits: Blood of patients with ankylosing spondylitis appeared to be characterized by a TCR beta motif of seven or eight highly homologous variants. Clones linked to disease, bearing a CD8+ phenotype, were relatively rare in peripheral blood.

The TCR comes from a male donor with ankylosing spondylitis or in good health (not recorded which). Sequencing was done on a sample of blood.

As DNA, the CDR3 is TGTGCCACCCGGACAGGCGGATTTTCACCCCTCCACTTT. Its protein product is CATRTGGFSPLHF. The chain links TRBV28 to TRBJ1-6, with 7 bases lining up with TRBD1. The CDR3 has 13 residues. CDR1 is MDHEN and CDR2 is SYDVKM in the germline V gene. Unmatched junction bases numbered 9, after V lost 10 bases and J lost 9 bases.